The clone carrying this T cell receptor beta chain was counted once. These data come from a study of control samples from healthy donors and cancer patients. The assay was immunoSEQ multiplex PCR, and TCRdb's table has in-frame clones only and misses some. This table holds tens of thousands of clones, 87% found once. Unmatched junction bases numbered 12, after V lost 6 bases and J lost 8 bases. Germline assignment: CDR1 MDHEN and CDR2 SYDVKM. The CDR3 totals 15 residues. This TCR came from a woman aged 55 to 70 with lung cancer. The chain carries TRBV28 and TRBJ1-4; 7 bases are shared with TRBD1. Sample: PBMCs. The CDR3 spells CASSSSATGYEKLFF. Written as DNA, the CDR3 is TGTGCCAGCAGCTCCTCCGCGACAGGGTACGAAAAACTGTTTTTT.